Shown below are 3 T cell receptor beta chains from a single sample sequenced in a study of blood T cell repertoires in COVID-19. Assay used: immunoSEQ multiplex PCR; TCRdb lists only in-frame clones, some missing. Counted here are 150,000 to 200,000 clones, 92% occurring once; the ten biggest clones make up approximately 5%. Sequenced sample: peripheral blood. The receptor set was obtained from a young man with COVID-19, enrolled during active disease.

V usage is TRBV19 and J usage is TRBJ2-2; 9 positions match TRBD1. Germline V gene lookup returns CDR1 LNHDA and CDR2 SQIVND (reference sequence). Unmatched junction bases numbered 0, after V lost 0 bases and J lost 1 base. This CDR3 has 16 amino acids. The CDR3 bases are TGTGCCAGTAGTATAGAGGGACAGGGGAACACCGGGGAGCTGTTTTTT. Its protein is CASSIEGQGNTGELFF.

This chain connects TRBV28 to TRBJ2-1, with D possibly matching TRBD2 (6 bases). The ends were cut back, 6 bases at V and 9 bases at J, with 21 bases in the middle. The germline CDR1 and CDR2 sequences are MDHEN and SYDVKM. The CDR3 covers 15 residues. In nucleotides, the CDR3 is TGTGCCAGCAGCCTGGGCGGACGAAGGCGGGGTGAGCAGTTCTTC. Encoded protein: CASSLGGRRRGEQFF.

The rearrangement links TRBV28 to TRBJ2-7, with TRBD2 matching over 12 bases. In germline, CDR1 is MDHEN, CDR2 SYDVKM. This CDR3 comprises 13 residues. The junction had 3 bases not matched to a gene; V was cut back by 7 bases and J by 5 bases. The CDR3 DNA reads TGTGCCAGCAAGACTAGCGGGAGAGACGAGCAGTACTTC. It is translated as CASKTSGRDEQYF.